What follows are 27 T cell receptor beta chains derived from one specimen sequenced in a study of CD8 T cells in Susac syndrome (dated by TCRdb to about 2019). Receptor amplification or capture employed the immunoSEQ multiplex PCR assay. RNA was extracted using the RNeasy kit, and about 0.5 to 1 ug of the RNA was reverse transcribed with random hexamers. Starting from the raw public reads, TCRdb applied fastp trimming at Q25, assembled clones with MiXCR and retained in-frame beta chains. For every CDR3 protein sequence, its rows merge into one entry that carries the most common genes and DNA. The sample has about 300,000 distinct CDR3 sequences on record, about 88% of them singletons. In total, the top ten clones hold less than 0.2% of the sample. Sequenced material: CD8+ T cells from PBMCs. All receptors come from a human donor with multiple sclerosis.

In DNA, the CDR3 is TGCAGTGCTAGAGTGCTCAGCGCGGACACCGGGGAGCTGTTTTTT. This translates into CSARVLSADTGELFF. The chain links TRBV20-1 to TRBJ2-2; D uncertain. The CDR3 length is 15 residues. Germline-derived CDR1 and CDR2 are DFQATT and SNEGSKA (reference sequence). Trimming cost V 1 base and J 3 bases, with 12 bases left between them.

The J gene is TRBJ1-2, the V gene TRBV11-2; D gene unclear. V was clipped by 8 bases and J by 7 bases, with 11 bases between them. The CDR3 loop spans 11 amino acids. CDR1 and CDR2 from the germline V gene are SGHAT and FQNNGV. The CDR3 region is CASGPGRGYTF. The CDR3 nucleotides are TGTGCCAGCGGTCCCGGCCGTGGCTACACCTTC.

In this sample, this clonotype turned up a few times. The chain combines TRBV6-1 with TRBJ2-1; 7 bases agree with TRBD2. This CDR3 region has 14 residues. Germline V gives CDR1 MNHNS, CDR2 SASEGT. V lost 5 bases, J lost 2 bases, and 3 bases stayed unmatched. As DNA, the CDR3 is TGTGCCAGCAGTATAGCGGGTCCCTACAATGAGCAGTTCTTC. It specifies CASSIAGPYNEQFF.

CDR3 loop: CASSQDPTGFEAKNIQYF. In DNA, the CDR3 is TGTGCCAGCAGCCAAGATCCGACTGGGTTCGAAGCCAAAAACATTCAGTACTTC. V is TRBV4-2 and J is TRBJ2-4; D gene ambiguous. Germline CDR1 is LGHNA and CDR2 is YNFKEQ. CDR3 length equals 18 residues. Deletions cut 0 bases from V and 0 bases from J, with 15 bases between.

This chain uses TRBV27 with TRBJ1-4, with 10 bases lining up with TRBD1. Trimming took 3 bases from V and 10 from J; bases not matched to a gene: 5. Germline CDR1 is MNHEY and CDR2 is SMNVEV (reference sequence). The CDR3 runs 14 residues. CDR3 amino acids: CASSFGTGVGKLFF. The CDR3 DNA is TGTGCCAGCAGTTTCGGGACAGGGGTTGGAAAACTGTTTTTT.

The chain carries TRBV7-2 and TRBJ2-7; 8 nucleotides match TRBD1. J lost 3 bases, V lost 3 bases, and 10 bases had no gene match. The CDR3 sequence is 16 residues long. From germline, CDR1 is SGHTA and CDR2 FQGNSA. The CDR3 sequence is CASSFAVGTGDYEQYF. The DNA of the CDR3 is TGTGCCAGCAGCTTCGCCGTCGGGACAGGAGACTACGAGCAGTACTTC.

The gene calls are TRBV7-6 and TRBJ2-7; TRBD1 is a possible D gene (6 bases). Germline values: CDR1 SGHVS, CDR2 FNYEAQ. The V gene lost 4 bases and the J gene lost 1 base, with 11 bases spanning the gap. The CDR3 consists of 14 residues. CDR3 bases: TGTGCCAGCAGCTCGTCACAGGGATCCTACGAGCAGTACTTC. Translating it yields CASSSSQGSYEQYF.

The gene calls are TRBV7-3 and TRBJ2-3; perhaps D is TRBD1 or TRBD2 (5 bases each). The CDR3 runs to 15 residues. Germline V lookup: CDR1 SGHTA, CDR2 FQGTGA. V was pared by 1 base and J by 6 bases, with 14 bases between. As DNA, the CDR3 is TGTGCCAGCAGCTTAATAGGGGACCTAGGGGATACGCAGTATTTT. This codes for CASSLIGDLGDTQYF.

The chain combines TRBV5-1 with TRBJ2-5; 10 bases are shared with TRBD2. Per germline, CDR1 SGHRS and CDR2 YFSETQ. V trimming: 5 bases; J trimming: 0 bases; junction bases outside the gene matches: 1. The length of the CDR3 is 14 residues. This CDR3 reads CASRLAGNQETQYF. The DNA of the CDR3 is TGCGCCAGCAGACTAGCGGGAAACCAAGAGACCCAGTACTTC.

This rearrangement joins TRBV20-1 to TRBJ1-2; 10 bases align to TRBD1. The germline CDR1 and CDR2 sequences are DFQATT and SNEGSKA (reference sequence). Trimming took 0 bases from V and 4 from J; bases not matched to a gene: 5. The CDR3 extends over 15 amino acids. In DNA, the CDR3 is TGCAGTGCTAGAGAGGGACAGGGGTTTGGCTATGGCTACACCTTC. Translating it yields CSAREGQGFGYGYTF.

The chain couples TRBV27 to TRBJ2-7; 8 nucleotides line up with TRBD2. The germline gives CDR1 MNHEY, CDR2 SMNVEV (reference sequence). J was trimmed by 5 bases and V by 2 bases; bases with no gene match: 8. The CDR3 loop spans 15 amino acids. Here the CDR3 reads CASSLTSGVMDEQYF. The CDR3 nucleotides are TGTGCCAGCAGTTTAACTAGCGGTGTAATGGACGAGCAGTACTTC.

The genes are TRBV28 and TRBJ1-2; D perhaps matches TRBD1 (6 bases). The CDR3 loop spans 15 amino acids. Trimming cost V 6 bases and J 2 bases, with 16 bases left between them. Germline V gene sequence: CDR1 MDHEN, CDR2 SYDVKM. The CDR3 spells CASSPIMTGNYGYTF. The CDR3 bases are TGTGCCAGCAGCCCCATAATGACAGGCAACTATGGCTACACCTTC.

V gene TRBV7-6 combines with J gene TRBJ2-3, with 9 bases fitting TRBD1. V lost 3 bases to trimming and J lost 6 bases; unmatched junction nucleotides: 7. In germline, CDR1 is SGHVS, CDR2 FNYEAQ. The CDR3 sequence is 15 residues long. Here the CDR3 reads CASSLVTGGSDTQYF. The CDR3 DNA follows: TGTGCCAGCAGCTTGGTTACAGGGGGCTCCGATACGCAGTATTTT.

The chain recombines TRBV9 with TRBJ2-7; TRBD1 matches 11 bases. Germline V gives CDR1 SGDLS, CDR2 YYNGEE. Unmatched junction bases numbered 5, after V lost 0 bases and J lost 3 bases. The CDR3 covers 16 residues. The CDR3 DNA sequence: TGTGCCAGCAGCGTAGGAGGGACAGGGGGGATCTACGAGCAGTACTTC. As protein: CASSVGGTGGIYEQYF. The full variable domain, completed using reference TRBV9 and TRBJ2-7, is DSGVTQTPKHLITATGQRVTLRCSPRSGDLSVYWYQQSLDQGLQFLIQYYNGEERAKGNILERFSAQQFPDLHSELNLSSLELGDSALYFCASSVGGTGGIYEQYFGPGTRLTVT.

This clonotype was seen a single time. The gene calls are TRBV9 and TRBJ2-3, with D maybe TRBD2 (6 bases). This CDR3 contains 16 residues. V was clipped by 4 bases and J by 2 bases, with 17 bases between them. The germline V gene encodes CDR1 SGDLS and CDR2 YYNGEE. The CDR3 loop is CASSPRGRTYTDTQYF. CDR3 bases: TGTGCCAGCAGCCCTCGGGGGAGGACTTACACAGATACGCAGTATTTT.

The chain recombines TRBV20-1 with TRBJ1-4; D ambiguous. This CDR3 has 13 amino acids. The germline V gene has CDR1 DFQATT and CDR2 SNEGSKA (reference sequence). Deletions cut 1 base from V and 5 bases from J, with 8 bases between. The CDR3 sequence: CSARGGENEKLFF. In DNA form, the CDR3 reads TGCAGTGCTAGAGGGGGAGAGAATGAAAAACTGTTTTTT.

J is TRBJ2-7 and V is TRBV5-1; D possibly uses TRBD1 or TRBD2 (5 bases each). CDR1 and CDR2 from the germline V gene are SGHRS and YFSETQ. Trimming pared 4 bases from V and 3 bases from J, leaving 14 bases between. The CDR3 runs 14 residues. The CDR3 DNA is TGCGCCAGCAGCCTCGCATGGGGGTTCTACGAGCAGTACTTC. Protein: CASSLAWGFYEQYF. The full variable domain, with the rest looked up from reference TRBV5-1 and TRBJ2-7, is KAGVTQTPRYLIKTRGQQVTLSCSPISGHRSVSWYQQTPGQGLQFLFEYFSETQRNKGNFPGRFSGRQFSNSRSEMNVSTLELGDSALYLCASSLAWGFYEQYFGPGTRLTVT.

The chain employs TRBV12-5 and TRBJ2-1; possible D gene TRBD2, 5 bases. V lost 7 bases and J 4 bases, leaving 8 bases between the germline ends. CDR1 LGHNT and CDR2 FRNRAP come from the germline V gene. This CDR3 is built from 12 residues. The CDR3, as DNA: TGTGCTAGTGCACTAGGGTACAATGAGCAGTTCTTC. It encodes CASALGYNEQFF. The variable domain in full, with the rest retrieved from reference TRBV12-5 and TRBJ2-1, is DARVTQTPRHKVTEMGQEVTMRCQPILGHNTVFWYRQTMMQGLELLAYFRNRAPLDDSGMPKDRFSAEMPDATLATLKIQPSEPRDSAVYFCASALGYNEQFFGPGTRLTVL.

V and J are TRBV27 and TRBJ2-2; no firm D call. V lost 5 bases and J lost 0, with 13 bases in between. The germline V gene encodes CDR1 MNHEY and CDR2 SMNVEV (reference sequence). The CDR3 length is 16 residues. The CDR3 loop is CASSKVGFANTGELFF. The CDR3, as DNA: TGTGCCAGCAGTAAAGTGGGGTTCGCGAACACCGGGGAGCTGTTTTTT.

The rearrangement links TRBV28 to TRBJ2-7; 8 nucleotides agree with TRBD2. The CDR3 runs 13 residues. Germline V gives CDR1 MDHEN, CDR2 SYDVKM. V lost 7 bases, J lost 5 bases, and 7 bases stayed unmatched. The CDR3: CASTIGGVDEQYF. The CDR3 DNA is TGTGCCAGCACCATCGGGGGGGTCGACGAGCAGTACTTC.

This clonotype was detected only once. CDR3: CASSATGVADTQYF. In nucleotides, the CDR3 is TGTGCCAGCAGCGCGACAGGGGTGGCAGATACGCAGTATTTT. The chain joins TRBV7-9 to TRBJ2-3, with 8 bases identical to TRBD1. The trim removed 5 bases at V and 4 bases at J, leaving 5 bases unmatched. The CDR3 consists of 14 residues. Germline loops: CDR1 SEHNR, CDR2 FQNEAQ (reference sequence). Full variable domain (outside the CDR3, taken from reference TRBV7-9 and TRBJ2-3): DTGVSQNPRHKITKRGQNVTFRCDPISEHNRLYWYRQTLGQGPEFLTYFQNEAQLEKSRLLSDRFSAERPKGSFSTLEIQRTEQGDSAMYLCASSATGVADTQYFGPGTRLTVL.

The chain couples TRBV7-9 to TRBJ1-2; 8 bases line up with TRBD1. The length of the CDR3 is 15 residues. V trimming: 5 bases; J trimming: 4 bases; junction bases outside the gene matches: 9. The germline gives CDR1 SEHNR, CDR2 FQNEAQ (reference sequence). CDR3 sequence (DNA): TGTGCCAGCAGCCCGCGACAGGGGATTTCCTATGGCTACACCTTC. It codes for CASSPRQGISYGYTF.

V and J are TRBV19 and TRBJ1-1; 12 nucleotides agree with TRBD1. Per germline, CDR1 LNHDA and CDR2 SQIVND (reference sequence). This CDR3 spans 16 amino acids. Trimming removed 3 bases from V and 5 bases from J; junction bases left unmatched: 7. The CDR3 protein is CASSIPGQGASTEAFF. The DNA for the CDR3 is TGTGCCAGTAGTATCCCGGGACAGGGGGCGAGTACTGAAGCTTTCTTT.

This sequence joins TRBV30 and TRBJ2-7, with 9 bases fitting TRBD1. CDR3 length: 15 residues. V lost 2 bases, J lost 3 bases, and 8 bases stayed unmatched. The germline V gene has CDR1 GTSNPN and CDR2 SVGIG (reference sequence). The CDR3 spells CAWSTGTGFFYEQYF. As DNA, the CDR3 is TGTGCCTGGAGTACCGGGACAGGGTTCTTCTACGAGCAGTACTTC.

This clonotype was detected once. The chain employs TRBV19 and TRBJ1-1; D ambiguous. Germline CDR1 and CDR2: LNHDA and SQIVND (reference sequence). The CDR3 totals 13 residues. The V gene lost 2 bases and the J gene lost 4 bases, with 8 bases spanning the gap. CDR3 region: CASSIWGITEAFF. The DNA for the CDR3 is TGTGCCAGTAGTATATGGGGAATCACTGAAGCTTTCTTT.

The chain is built from TRBV30 and TRBJ2-1; D gene uncertain. Germline V lookup: CDR1 GTSNPN, CDR2 SVGIG (reference sequence). Trimming shortened V by 0 bases and J by 13 bases, and 10 bases separated the two germline ends. The length of the CDR3 is 11 residues. The CDR3 DNA is TGTGCCTGGAGTGTAACCCACCTCCAGTTCTTC. It is translated as CAWSVTHLQFF.

The rearrangement joins TRBV4-1 to TRBJ1-5; D might be TRBD1 (5 bases). V lost 0 bases, J lost 4 bases, and 10 bases lay in between. This CDR3 has 15 residues. Germline CDR1 is MGHRA and CDR2 is YSYEKL. CDR3 sequence: CASSQEPWGNQPQHF. Written as DNA, the CDR3 is TGCGCCAGCAGCCAAGAGCCATGGGGGAATCAGCCCCAGCATTTT.